This T cell receptor (beta chain) comes out of a study of T cells after yellow fever vaccination. TCRdb analysed the 5' RACE reads with MiXCR anew, one entry per CDR3 protein. The sample has 65,000 to 90,000 distinct CDR3 sequences; 13% are singletons. The germline V gene has CDR1 LNHDA and CDR2 SQIVND (reference sequence). The V and J ends lost 8 bases and 0 bases respectively, with 5 bases between them. The CDR3 is made up of 12 amino acids. This receptor was identified in a man aged 18 to 30 who received the YFV17D yellow fever vaccine. This chain links TRBV19 with TRBJ2-1; D unclear. The sequenced sample was CD8+ T cells not binding an NS4B(214-222) dextramer, sorted from PBMCs, obtained about 20 days after the first yellow fever vaccination. The CDR3 loop reads CASCSSYNEQFF. The CDR3 DNA reads TGTGCCAGTTGTAGCTCCTACAATGAGCAGTTCTTC.